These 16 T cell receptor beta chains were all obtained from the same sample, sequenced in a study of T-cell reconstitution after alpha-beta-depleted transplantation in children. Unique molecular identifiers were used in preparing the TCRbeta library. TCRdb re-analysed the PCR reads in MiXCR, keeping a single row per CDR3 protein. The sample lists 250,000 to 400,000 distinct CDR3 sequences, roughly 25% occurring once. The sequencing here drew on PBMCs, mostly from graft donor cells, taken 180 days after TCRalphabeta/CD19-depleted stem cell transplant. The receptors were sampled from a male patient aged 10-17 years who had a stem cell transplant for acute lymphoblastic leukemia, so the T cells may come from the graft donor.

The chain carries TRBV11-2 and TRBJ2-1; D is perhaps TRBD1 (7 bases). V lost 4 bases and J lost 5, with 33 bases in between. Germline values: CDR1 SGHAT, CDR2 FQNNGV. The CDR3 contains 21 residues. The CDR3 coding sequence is TGTGCCAGCAGCTCCCCCCGAGGCCCGCGGGACAGAAAAGATTTAAACAATGAGCAGTTCTTC. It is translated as CASSSPRGPRDRKDLNNEQFF.

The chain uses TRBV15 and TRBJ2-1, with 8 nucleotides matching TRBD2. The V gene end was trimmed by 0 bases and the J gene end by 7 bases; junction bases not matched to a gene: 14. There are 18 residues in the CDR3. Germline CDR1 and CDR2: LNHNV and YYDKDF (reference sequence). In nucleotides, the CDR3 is TGTGCCACCAGCAGAGATCGTAAAATAGCGGGAAAATGGAATGAGCAGTTCTTC. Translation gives CATSRDRKIAGKWNEQFF.

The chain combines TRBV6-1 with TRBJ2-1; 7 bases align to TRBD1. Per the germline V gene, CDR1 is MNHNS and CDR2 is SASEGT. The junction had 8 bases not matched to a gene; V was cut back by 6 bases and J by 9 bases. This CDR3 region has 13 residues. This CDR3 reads CASSLRGRSEQFF. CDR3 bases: TGTGCCAGCAGCCTTAGGGGGCGCAGTGAGCAGTTCTTC.

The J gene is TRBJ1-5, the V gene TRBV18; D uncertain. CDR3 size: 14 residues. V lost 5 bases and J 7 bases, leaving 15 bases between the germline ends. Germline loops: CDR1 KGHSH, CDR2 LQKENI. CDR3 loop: CASSGDRGYQPQHF. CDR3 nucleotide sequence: TGTGCCAGCTCAGGGGATCGAGGGTACCAGCCCCAGCATTTT.

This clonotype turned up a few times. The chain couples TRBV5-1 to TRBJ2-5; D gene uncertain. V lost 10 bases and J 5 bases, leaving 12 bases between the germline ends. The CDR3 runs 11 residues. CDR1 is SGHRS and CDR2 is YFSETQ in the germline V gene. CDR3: CAGWQIETQYF. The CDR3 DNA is TGCGCCGGGTGGCAGATTGAGACCCAGTACTTC.

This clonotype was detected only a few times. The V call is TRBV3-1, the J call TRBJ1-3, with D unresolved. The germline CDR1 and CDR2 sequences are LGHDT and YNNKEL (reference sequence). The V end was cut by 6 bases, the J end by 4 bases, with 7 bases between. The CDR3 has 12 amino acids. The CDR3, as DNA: TGTGCCAGCAGGCCAAGGGGAAACACCATATATTTT. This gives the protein CASRPRGNTIYF.

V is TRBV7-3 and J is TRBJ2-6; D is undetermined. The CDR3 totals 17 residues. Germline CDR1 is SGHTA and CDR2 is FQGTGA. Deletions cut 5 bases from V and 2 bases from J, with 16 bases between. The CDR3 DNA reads TGTGCCAGCAGCCTGAAAAAGTTGCTCCCTGGGGCCAACGTCCTGACTTTC. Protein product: CASSLKKLLPGANVLTF.

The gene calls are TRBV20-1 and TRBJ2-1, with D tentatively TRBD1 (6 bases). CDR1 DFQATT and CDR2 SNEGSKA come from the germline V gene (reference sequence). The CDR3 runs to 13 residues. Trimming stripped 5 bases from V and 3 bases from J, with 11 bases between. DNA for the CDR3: TGCAGTGCTCGACAGGTCAACTACAATGAGCAGTTCTTC. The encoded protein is CSARQVNYNEQFF.

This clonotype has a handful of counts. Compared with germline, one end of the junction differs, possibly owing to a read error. CDR3 DNA: TGCGCCAGCAGTCAAGAGGACAGGGCGACCTACGAGCAGTACTTC. Translated: CASSQEDRATYEQYF. This sequence joins TRBV4-1 and TRBJ2-7; TRBD1 matches at 8 bases. Per the germline V gene, CDR1 is MGHRA and CDR2 is YSYEKL. The CDR3 is 15 residues long.

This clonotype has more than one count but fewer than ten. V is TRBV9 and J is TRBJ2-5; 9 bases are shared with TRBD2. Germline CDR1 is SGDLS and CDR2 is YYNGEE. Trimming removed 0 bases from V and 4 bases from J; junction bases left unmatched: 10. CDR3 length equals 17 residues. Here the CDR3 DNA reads TGTGCCAGCAGCGTAGGAGGCGGGAGGGCCTGGGGAGAGACCCAGTACTTC. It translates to CASSVGGGRAWGETQYF.

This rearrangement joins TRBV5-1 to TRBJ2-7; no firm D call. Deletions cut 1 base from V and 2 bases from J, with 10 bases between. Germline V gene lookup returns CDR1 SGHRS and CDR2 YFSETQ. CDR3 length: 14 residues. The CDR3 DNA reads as TGCGCCAGCAGCTTGAGAGGTATTCCCTACGAGCAGTACTTC. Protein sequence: CASSLRGIPYEQYF. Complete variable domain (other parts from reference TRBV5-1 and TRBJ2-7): KAGVTQTPRYLIKTRGQQVTLSCSPISGHRSVSWYQQTPGQGLQFLFEYFSETQRNKGNFPGRFSGRQFSNSRSEMNVSTLELGDSALYLCASSLRGIPYEQYFGPGTRLTVT.

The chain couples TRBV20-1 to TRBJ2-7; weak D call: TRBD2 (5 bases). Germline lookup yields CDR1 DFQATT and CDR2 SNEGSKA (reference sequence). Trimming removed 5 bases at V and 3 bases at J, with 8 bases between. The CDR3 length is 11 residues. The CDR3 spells CSALRDYEQYF. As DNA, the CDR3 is TGCAGTGCTCTCCGGGACTACGAGCAGTACTTC.

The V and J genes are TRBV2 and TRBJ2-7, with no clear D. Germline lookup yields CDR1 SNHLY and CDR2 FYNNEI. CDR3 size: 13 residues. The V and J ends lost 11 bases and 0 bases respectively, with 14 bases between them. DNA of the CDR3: TGTGCCCTCGAGCGATCCAACTCCTACGAGCAGTACTTC. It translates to CALERSNSYEQYF.

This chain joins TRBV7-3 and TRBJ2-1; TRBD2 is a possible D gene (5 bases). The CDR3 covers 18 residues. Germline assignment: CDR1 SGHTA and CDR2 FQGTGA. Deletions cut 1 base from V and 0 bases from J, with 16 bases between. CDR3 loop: CASSLNGRTGSSYNEQFF. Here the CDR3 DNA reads TGTGCCAGCAGCTTAAATGGTAGGACGGGGAGCTCCTACAATGAGCAGTTCTTC.

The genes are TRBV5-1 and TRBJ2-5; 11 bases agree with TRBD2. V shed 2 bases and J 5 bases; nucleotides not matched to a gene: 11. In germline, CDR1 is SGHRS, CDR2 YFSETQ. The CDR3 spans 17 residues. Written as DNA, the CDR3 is TGCGCCAGCAGCTTTAGGGTTTGGCTAGCGGGAGGCGAGACCCAGTACTTC. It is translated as CASSFRVWLAGGETQYF.

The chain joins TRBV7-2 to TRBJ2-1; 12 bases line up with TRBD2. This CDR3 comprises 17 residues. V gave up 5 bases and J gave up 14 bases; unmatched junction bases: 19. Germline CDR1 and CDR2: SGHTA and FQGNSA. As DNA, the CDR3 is TGTGCCAGCAGCCCACCAGATAAAGGACTAGCGGGATTTCCGGAGTTCTTC. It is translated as CASSPPDKGLAGFPEFF. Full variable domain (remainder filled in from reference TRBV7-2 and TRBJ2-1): GAGVSQSPSNKVTEKGKDVELRCDPISGHTALYWYRQSLGQGLEFLIYFQGNSAPDKSGLPSDRFSAERTGGSVSTLTIQRTQQEDSAVYLCASSPPDKGLAGFPEFFGPGTRLTVL.